The subject of this entry is one T cell receptor (beta chain). Its antigen is currently not known. Base-call qualities are not available, and no considerably larger clone is one nucleotide away. The sample is drawn from a study of early T cells in non-severe SARS-CoV-2 infection (dated by TCRdb to about 2021). Background for the entire study: Bulk RNA from unsorted whole blood was used for TCR sequencing, so alpha and beta chains could not be paired.

The study was a case-control design nested within a healthcare worker cohort in London, UK, with weekly nasopharyngeal swab PCR tests and blood sampling. Healthcare workers were enrolled in the week of the UK lockdown, from 23 to 31 March 2020, and were followed every week for up to roughly 16 weeks. The library was prepared using 5' RACE. These reads were obtained on a NextSeq 500. The TCR library protocol attached unique molecular identifiers to individual cDNA molecules to correct for sequencing error and PCR bias. Sequencing covered both TCR alpha and beta chains, and within each sample the abundances of alpha and beta sequences were tightly co-correlated. The paper's processing steps were these. Decombinator V4 was used to annotate the V gene, J gene and CDR3 of the TCR sequences. Expanded TCRs were defined as changing significantly between any two time points under a Poisson model with p below 0.0001. TCR abundances were normalised to the total number of TCRs sequenced per sample and expressed as counts per million. MAIT TCRs were defined by TRAV1-2 paired with TRAJ12, TRAJ20 or TRAJ33, and iNKT TCRs by TRAV10 paired with TRAJ18. VDJdb, accessed 1 November 2021, was searched for CMV, EBV and SARS-CoV-2 annotated TCRs, excluding TCRs annotated for multiple antigens. TCRdb passed the public sequencing reads through fastp at Q25 and MiXCR, retaining productive beta sequences. Identical CDR3 proteins give one entry, which carries the most common genes and DNA. TCRdb's processing, not the authors' own work, is the source of the V and J calls. For this sample the table gives 90,000 to 120,000 distinct CDR3 sequences, of which 9.5% to 13% were detected only once. The top ten clones comprise approximately 3.1% of the sample.

Results the study describes overall, beyond this receptor: VDJdb matching was skewed toward anti-spike CD8 responses, so virus-specific expansions were likely underestimated and private and CD4 specificities were missed.

The CDR3 covers 16 residues, taking in both the cysteine and the phenylalanine. Only the CDR3 region is kept as DNA, spanning 48 bases read in frame from base 1. Relative to germline, V is missing 7 bases and J is missing 2 bases, with 11 bases of the junction outside any gene match. CDR1 and CDR2 (SNHLY, FYNNEI) derive from the germline V gene. This sequence originates from an adult who was a healthcare worker with PCR-confirmed SARS-CoV-2 infection or an uninfected control (not recorded which). Sequenced sample: whole blood. The rearranged chain carries TRBV2 and TRBJ2-1, with 7 junctional bases fitting TRBD2. The nucleotide sequence reads TGTGCCAGCAACGCTCCCCGAGCGGGACCCTACAATGAGCAGTTCTTC. This encodes CASNAPRAGPYNEQFF.